The source of this T cell receptor beta chain is a study of cytomegalovirus exposure and HLA in healthy donors. This CDR3 contains 15 residues. Germline V gene lookup returns CDR1 SGHTA and CDR2 FQGNSA. This clone was picked up one time. Its antigen is unknown. Vbeta (60) and Jbeta (13) primers were used in the PCR. Repertoires were generated with immunoSEQ multiplex PCR, while TCRdb's copy carries only in-frame clones and drops some. The data show about 85,000 clones, about 70% seen once. Study conclusions and caveats: The study flagged around 150 TCR beta chains as cytomegalovirus-associated. Later analysis associated a missense DCLRE1C variant with TCR beta V- and J-gene trimming. Some segments of the V type, notably TRBV6-2 and TRBV6-3, were excluded as indistinguishable. Later on, an analysis tied approximately 15,000 TCR beta sequences to HLA alleles at 0.05 false discovery rate.

V and J are TRBV7-2 and TRBJ2-5, with TRBD1 identical over 7 bases. The DNA end lines up better with TRBJ2-7; the J call may be wrong. The sequenced sample consisted of PBMCs. The TCR sequence derives from a man in his thirties or forties in good health and CMV-seronegative. The CDR3 spells CASSFRQGTYYEQYF. In DNA, the CDR3 is TGTGCCAGCAGCTTCCGACAGGGCACTTACTACGAGCAGTACTTC.